What follows are 6 T cell receptor beta chains derived from one specimen sequenced in a study of blood T cell repertoires in COVID-19. Assay: immunoSEQ multiplex PCR; the TCRdb copy retains only in-frame clones and omits some. Seen here are under 200,000 clones, about 83% observed once, and the top ten hold 7% to 10%. Sequenced sample: peripheral blood. The receptors originated from a man aged 55 to 70 with acute or convalescent COVID-19.

V and J are TRBV4-3 and TRBJ1-2, with 9 bases aligning to TRBD1. V was pared by 4 bases and J by 3 bases, with 3 bases of the junction left unmatched. CDR3 length: 14 residues. Germline values: CDR1 LGHNA, CDR2 YSLEER. The CDR3 sequence: CASSPDRGDYGYTF. DNA for the CDR3: TGCGCCAGCAGCCCGGACAGGGGAGACTATGGCTACACCTTC.

Only a few counts were recorded for this clone. CDR3 amino acids: CASSYTGGNTEAFF. CDR3 in DNA: TGTGCCAGCAGTTACACGGGAGGGAACACTGAAGCTTTCTTT. V is TRBV6-5 and J is TRBJ1-1; D uncertain. Germline-derived CDR1 and CDR2 are MNHEY and SVGAGI. V gave up 2 bases and J gave up 1 base, with 8 bases separating them. CDR3 size: 14 residues.

The V call is TRBV18, the J call TRBJ1-4; D gene unclear. Germline V gene data show CDR1 as KGHSH and CDR2 as LQKENI. V was shortened by 1 base and J by 7 bases, with 13 bases between the two germline ends. The CDR3 contains 15 residues. The CDR3: CASSPRALEGEKLFF. The CDR3, as DNA: TGTGCCAGCTCACCACGGGCACTCGAGGGTGAAAAACTGTTTTTT.

The V gene is TRBV3-1 (or the pseudogene TRBV3-2), the J gene TRBJ2-5; 9 positions match TRBD2. V was clipped by 4 bases and J by 2 bases; unmatched bases: 14. Germline values: CDR1 LGHDT, CDR2 YNNKEL (reference sequence). This CDR3 is 18 amino acids long. Here the CDR3 reads CASSPQALLAGDQETQYF. The CDR3, as DNA: TGTGCCAGCAGCCCTCAAGCATTGTTAGCGGGGGATCAAGAGACCCAGTACTTC.

The gene calls are TRBV11-2 and TRBJ1-1, with D tentatively TRBD1 (6 bases). V was pared by 1 base and J by 6 bases, with 15 bases between. The CDR3 is 15 residues long. Germline assignment: CDR1 SGHAT and CDR2 FQNNGV. The CDR3 loop reads CASSLVGGAGAEAFF. The CDR3 coding sequence is TGTGCCAGCAGCTTAGTGGGGGGGGCCGGGGCTGAAGCTTTCTTT.

V is TRBV18 and J is TRBJ1-3, with TRBD1 matching over 8 bases. This CDR3 contains 17 residues. The J segment lost 4 bases and the V segment lost 2 bases, leaving 10 bases of the junction unmatched. Germline loops: CDR1 KGHSH, CDR2 LQKENI. This CDR3 reads CASSPTPPDRAGNTIYF. CDR3 coding DNA: TGTGCCAGCTCACCAACCCCCCCGGACAGGGCAGGAAACACCATATATTTT.